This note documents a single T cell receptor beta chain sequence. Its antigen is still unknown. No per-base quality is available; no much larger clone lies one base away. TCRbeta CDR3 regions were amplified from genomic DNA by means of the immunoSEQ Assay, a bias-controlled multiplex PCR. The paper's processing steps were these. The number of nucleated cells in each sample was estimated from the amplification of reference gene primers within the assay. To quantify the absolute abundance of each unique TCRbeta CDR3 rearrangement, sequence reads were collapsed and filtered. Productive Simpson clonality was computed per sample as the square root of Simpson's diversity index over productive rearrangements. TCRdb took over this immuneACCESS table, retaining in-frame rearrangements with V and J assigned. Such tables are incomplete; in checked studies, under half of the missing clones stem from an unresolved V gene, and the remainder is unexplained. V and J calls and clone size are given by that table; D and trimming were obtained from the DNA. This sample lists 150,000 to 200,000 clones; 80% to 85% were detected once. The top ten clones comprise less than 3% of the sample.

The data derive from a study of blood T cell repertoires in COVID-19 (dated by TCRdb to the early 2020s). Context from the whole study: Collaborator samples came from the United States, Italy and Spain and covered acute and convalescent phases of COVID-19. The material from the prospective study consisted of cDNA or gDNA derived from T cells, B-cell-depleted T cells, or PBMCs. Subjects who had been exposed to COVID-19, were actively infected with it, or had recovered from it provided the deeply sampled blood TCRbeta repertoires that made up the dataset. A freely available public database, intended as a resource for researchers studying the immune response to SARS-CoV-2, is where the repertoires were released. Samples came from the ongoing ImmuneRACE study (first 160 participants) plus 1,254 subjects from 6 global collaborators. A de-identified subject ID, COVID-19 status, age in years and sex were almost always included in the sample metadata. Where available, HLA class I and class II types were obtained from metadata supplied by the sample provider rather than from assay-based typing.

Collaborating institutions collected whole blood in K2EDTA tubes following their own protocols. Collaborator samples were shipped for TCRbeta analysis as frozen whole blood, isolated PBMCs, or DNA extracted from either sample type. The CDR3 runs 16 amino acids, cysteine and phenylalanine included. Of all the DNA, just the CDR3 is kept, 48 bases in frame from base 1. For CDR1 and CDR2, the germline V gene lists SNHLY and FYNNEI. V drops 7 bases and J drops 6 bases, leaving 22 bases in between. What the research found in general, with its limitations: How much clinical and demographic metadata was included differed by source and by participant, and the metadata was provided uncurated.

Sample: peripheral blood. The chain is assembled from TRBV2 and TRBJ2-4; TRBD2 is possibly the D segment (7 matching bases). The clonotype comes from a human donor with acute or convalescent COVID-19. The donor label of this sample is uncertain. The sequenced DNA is TGTGCCAGCACTCCAAGGAGGGGGGGCCGGACAAACATTCAGTACTTC. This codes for CASTPRRGGRTNIQYF.